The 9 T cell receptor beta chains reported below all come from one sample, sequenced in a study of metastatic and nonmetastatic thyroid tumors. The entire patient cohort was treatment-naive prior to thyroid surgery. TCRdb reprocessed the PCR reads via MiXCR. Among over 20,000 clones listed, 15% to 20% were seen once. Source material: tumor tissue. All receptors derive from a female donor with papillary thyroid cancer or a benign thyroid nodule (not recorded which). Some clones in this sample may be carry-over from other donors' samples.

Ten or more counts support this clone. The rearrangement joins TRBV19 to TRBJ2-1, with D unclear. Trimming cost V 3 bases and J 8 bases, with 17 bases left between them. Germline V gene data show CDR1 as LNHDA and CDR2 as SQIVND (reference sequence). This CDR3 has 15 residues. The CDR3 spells CASSIISGVRDEQFF. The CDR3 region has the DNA TGTGCCAGTAGTATCATTTCCGGAGTTAGGGATGAGCAGTTCTTC.

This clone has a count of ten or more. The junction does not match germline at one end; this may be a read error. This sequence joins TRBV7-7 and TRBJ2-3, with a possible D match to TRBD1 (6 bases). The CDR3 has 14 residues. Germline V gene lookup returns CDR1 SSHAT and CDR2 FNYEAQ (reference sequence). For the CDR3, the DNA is TGTGCTAGCAGCCGAACCACAGGGACAGATACGCAGTATTTT. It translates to CASSRTTGTDTQYF.

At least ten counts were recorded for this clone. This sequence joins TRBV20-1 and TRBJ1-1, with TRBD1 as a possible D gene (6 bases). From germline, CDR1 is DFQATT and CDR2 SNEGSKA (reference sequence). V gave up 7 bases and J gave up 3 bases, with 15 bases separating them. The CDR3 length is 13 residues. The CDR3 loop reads CSVLGASDTEAFF. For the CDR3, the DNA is TGCAGTGTCCTGGGGGCGTCGGACACTGAAGCTTTCTTT.

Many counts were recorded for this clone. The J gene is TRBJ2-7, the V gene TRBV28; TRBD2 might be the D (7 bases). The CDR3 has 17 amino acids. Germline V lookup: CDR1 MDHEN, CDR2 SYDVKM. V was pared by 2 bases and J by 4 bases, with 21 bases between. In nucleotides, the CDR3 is TGTGCCAGCAGTTTAGAGCCTGAGGGGGGGGCGAGGTACGAGCAGTACTTC. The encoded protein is CASSLEPEGGARYEQYF.

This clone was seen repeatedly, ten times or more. The CDR3 coding sequence is TGTGCCAGCAGTTGGAGCACAGATACGCAGTATTTT. Amino acids: CASSWSTDTQYF. The chain recombines TRBV6-1 with TRBJ2-3, with unresolved D. CDR3 length: 12 residues. Per germline, CDR1 MNHNS and CDR2 SASEGT. V lost 5 bases and J 0 bases, leaving 3 bases between the germline ends.

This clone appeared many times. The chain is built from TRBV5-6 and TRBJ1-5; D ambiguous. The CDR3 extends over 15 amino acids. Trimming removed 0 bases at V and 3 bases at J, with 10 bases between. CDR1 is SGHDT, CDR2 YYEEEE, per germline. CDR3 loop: CASSLAEQDNQPQHF. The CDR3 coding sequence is TGTGCCAGCAGCTTGGCCGAGCAGGACAATCAGCCCCAGCATTTT.

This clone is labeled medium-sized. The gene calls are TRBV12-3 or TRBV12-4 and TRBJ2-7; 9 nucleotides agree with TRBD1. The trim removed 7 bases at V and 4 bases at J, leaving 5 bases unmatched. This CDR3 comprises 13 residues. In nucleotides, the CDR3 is TGTGCCAGCAAACCGGGACAGGGTTACGAGCAGTACTTC. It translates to CASKPGQGYEQYF.

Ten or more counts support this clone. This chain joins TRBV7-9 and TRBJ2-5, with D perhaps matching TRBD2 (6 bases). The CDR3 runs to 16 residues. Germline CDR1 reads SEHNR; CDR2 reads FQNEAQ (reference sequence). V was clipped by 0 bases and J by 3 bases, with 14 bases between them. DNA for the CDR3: TGTGCCAGCAGCTTAGCGCGCAGTAGCGGAAAAGAGACCCAGTACTTC. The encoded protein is CASSLARSSGKETQYF.

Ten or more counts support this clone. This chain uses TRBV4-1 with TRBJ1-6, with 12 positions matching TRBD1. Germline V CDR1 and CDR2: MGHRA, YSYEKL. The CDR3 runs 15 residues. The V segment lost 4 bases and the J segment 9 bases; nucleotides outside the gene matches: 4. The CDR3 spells CASSREGQGASPLHF. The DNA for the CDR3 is TGCGCCAGCAGCCGAGAGGGACAGGGGGCTTCACCCCTCCACTTT.